This T cell receptor beta chain comes out of a study of shared clonotypes between healthy human individuals. On this clone itself: Its antigen is not known.

General observations from the study: Across four donors, naive CD4 shared roughly 5%, naive CD8 more than 3%, memory CD4 2% to 2.5%, memory CD8 around 0.42%.

Trimming stripped 0 bases from V and 0 bases from J, with 10 bases between. This CDR3 has 15 residues. Germline V gives CDR1 SGDLS, CDR2 YYNGEE. The table came from immunoSEQ multiplex PCR; TCRdb's copy has only in-frame clones and leaves some out. The table lists a few million clones, around 90% of them singletons. In the CD4+ fraction, cells were divided into CD45RA+ naive and CD45RA-negative memory subsets. The receptor comes from a man between 18 and 35 years old in good health. This sequence joins TRBV9 and TRBJ2-7; D is undetermined. Sequenced input: naive CD4+ T cells sorted from blood. Described subset: CD45RA+ positively selected. This CDR3 is CASSVGSAVSYEQYF. The CDR3 bases are TGTGCCAGCAGCGTAGGGTCAGCCGTCTCCTACGAGCAGTACTTC.